This passage covers 24 T cell receptor beta chains from one sample sequenced in a study of T-cell reconstitution after alpha-beta-depleted transplantation in children. Unique molecular identifiers were built into the TCRbeta library. From the PCR reads, TCRdb called clonotypes with MiXCR, one entry per CDR3 protein. This sample has around 93,000 distinct CDR3 sequences, with 7.5% to 9.5% found just once. The source was PBMCs from the stem cell graft donor, collected from the stem cell graft. The receptors stem from a human donor who donated a stem cell graft to a child with congenital amegakaryocytic thrombocytopenia.

This clonotype occurred many times. This chain links TRBV5-6 with TRBJ2-3; TRBD1 aligns across 7 bases. The J segment lost 0 bases and the V segment lost 4 bases, leaving 11 bases of the junction unmatched. CDR3 length: 17 residues. Germline CDR1 and CDR2: SGHDT and YYEEEE. The DNA for the CDR3 is TGTGCCAGCAGCCGAATATCTGGGACAGAGAGCACAGATACGCAGTATTTT. Translated, it gives CASSRISGTESTDTQYF.

This clonotype was counted at least ten times. The CDR3 coding sequence is TGTGCCAGCAGCTTAGCAGTTTATAGCGGGGCCACCGGGGAGCTGTTTTTT. Protein sequence: CASSLAVYSGATGELFF. The rearrangement links TRBV7-2 to TRBJ2-2; 8 nucleotides match TRBD2. Trimming took 0 bases from V and 4 from J; bases not matched to a gene: 7. Germline-derived CDR1 and CDR2 are SGHTA and FQGNSA. The CDR3 is 17 amino acids.

There are many counts of this clonotype. The V and J genes are TRBV5-1 and TRBJ1-1, with TRBD1 matching over 10 bases. The trim removed 4 bases at V and 4 bases at J, leaving 16 bases unmatched. This CDR3 comprises 18 residues. Germline V gives CDR1 SGHRS, CDR2 YFSETQ. This chain's CDR3 is CASSTTGTGVPFGTEAFF. In DNA form, the CDR3 reads TGCGCCAGCAGCACGACCGGGACAGGGGTCCCTTTTGGCACTGAAGCTTTCTTT. The full variable domain, rest sourced from reference TRBV5-1 and TRBJ1-1, is KAGVTQTPRYLIKTRGQQVTLSCSPISGHRSVSWYQQTPGQGLQFLFEYFSETQRNKGNFPGRFSGRQFSNSRSEMNVSTLELGDSALYLCASSTTGTGVPFGTEAFFGQGTRLTVV.

This clonotype has at least ten counts. The V call is TRBV4-2, the J call TRBJ2-7; D may be TRBD2 (5 bases). Germline lookup yields CDR1 LGHNA and CDR2 YNFKEQ. Trimming stripped 7 bases from V and 0 bases from J, with 16 bases between. The CDR3 consists of 15 residues. The CDR3 coding sequence is TGTGCCAGCACCGGGGAAGCCATGAGCTCCTACGAGCAGTACTTC. Protein: CASTGEAMSSYEQYF.

In this sample, this clonotype turned up many times. V and J are TRBV5-1 and TRBJ2-5; 11 positions agree with TRBD2. Germline CDR1 SGHRS, CDR2 YFSETQ. V lost 0 bases, J lost 2 bases, and 0 bases stayed unmatched. This CDR3 contains 15 residues. This CDR3 reads CASSLGTSGQETQYF. In nucleotides, the CDR3 is TGCGCCAGCAGCTTGGGGACTAGCGGGCAAGAGACCCAGTACTTC.

The sample holds many counts of this clonotype. V and J are TRBV5-1 and TRBJ1-2; D is ambiguous. This CDR3 contains 12 residues. Germline V gives CDR1 SGHRS, CDR2 YFSETQ. Trimming stripped 0 bases from V and 8 bases from J, with 8 bases between. Written as DNA, the CDR3 is TGCGCCAGCAGCTTGGACAGTAACGGCTACACCTTC. Translation: CASSLDSNGYTF. Full variable domain (missing parts from reference TRBV5-1 and TRBJ1-2): KAGVTQTPRYLIKTRGQQVTLSCSPISGHRSVSWYQQTPGQGLQFLFEYFSETQRNKGNFPGRFSGRQFSNSRSEMNVSTLELGDSALYLCASSLDSNGYTFGSGTRLTVV.

The V and J genes are TRBV20-1 and TRBJ2-1; 12 bases fit TRBD2. CDR3 size: 16 residues. Looked up from germline, CDR1 is DFQATT and CDR2 is SNEGSKA (reference sequence). The V segment lost 5 bases and the J segment 4 bases; nucleotides outside the gene matches: 9. The CDR3 nucleotides read TGCAGTGCTCCGTCTAGCGGGAGGGCCTGGTACAATGAGCAGTTCTTC. Protein sequence: CSAPSSGRAWYNEQFF.

At least ten counts were recorded for this clonotype. This chain connects TRBV20-1 to TRBJ1-6; tentative D call: TRBD1 (6 bases). Between the trimmed V and J ends, which lost 3 bases and 13 bases, there was a span of 13 bases. The CDR3 is 12 amino acids. CDR1 is DFQATT and CDR2 is SNEGSKA in the germline V gene (reference sequence). CDR3 region: CSASGRQGPLHF. The CDR3 DNA reads as TGCAGTGCTAGTGGCAGGCAGGGGCCCCTCCACTTT.

This clonotype was observed a few times. The gene calls are TRBV10-3 and TRBJ2-1; D may be TRBD1 or TRBD2 (5 bases each). The CDR3 is made up of 13 amino acids. Germline lookup yields CDR1 ENHRY and CDR2 SYGVKD. The V and J ends lost 0 bases and 10 bases respectively, with 10 bases between them. The CDR3 here is CAISESSRGEQFF. The CDR3 region has the DNA TGTGCCATCAGTGAGTCTAGCCGGGGCGAGCAGTTCTTC.

This clonotype was seen ten or more times. The chain joins TRBV7-8 to TRBJ2-3; D is unresolved. CDR1 is SGHVS, CDR2 FQNEAQ, per germline. V lost 0 bases to trimming and J lost 0 bases, with 13 bases between them. The CDR3 is made up of 17 amino acids. CDR3 bases: TGTGCCAGCAGCTTAGCGCGTCGGGTCAGGAGCACAGATACGCAGTATTTT. This sequence encodes CASSLARRVRSTDTQYF.

The J gene is TRBJ1-4, the V gene TRBV12-3 or TRBV12-4; D is possibly TRBD1 (5 bases). The CDR3 runs 15 residues. Trimming left V 7 bases short and J 7 bases short, with 19 bases between. The CDR3 DNA reads TGTGCCAGCACCCTCGGGGGTTTAGCCATTGAAAAACTGTTTTTT. Encoded protein: CASTLGGLAIEKLFF.

The table lists this clonotype with many counts. V is TRBV3-1 and J is TRBJ2-7, with D unclear. The CDR3 contains 13 residues. V dropped 0 bases and J dropped 3 bases, with 6 bases sitting between them. Looked up from germline, CDR1 is LGHDT and CDR2 is YNNKEL (reference sequence). CDR3 region: CASSQEGSYEQYF. The CDR3 region has the DNA TGTGCCAGCAGCCAAGAGGGCAGCTACGAGCAGTACTTC.

At least ten counts were recorded for this clonotype. The gene calls are TRBV5-1 and TRBJ2-3; the D is unclear. The CDR3 runs 15 residues. Trimming cost V 0 bases and J 4 bases, with 12 bases left between them. The germline V gene encodes CDR1 SGHRS and CDR2 YFSETQ. The CDR3 region has the DNA TGCGCCAGCAGCTTGGGAATGGTGTCCCCAGATACGCAGTATTTT. Residues: CASSLGMVSPDTQYF.

The rearrangement joins TRBV5-1 to TRBJ1-2, with a possible D match to TRBD1 (5 bases). From germline, CDR1 is SGHRS and CDR2 YFSETQ. V shed 3 bases and J shed 8 bases, with 14 bases lying between them. CDR3 length equals 13 residues. CDR3: CASSSVRGEGYTF. In DNA form, the CDR3 reads TGCGCCAGCAGCTCGGTACGGGGGGAAGGCTACACCTTC. The variable domain in full, with the rest retrieved from reference TRBV5-1 and TRBJ1-2, is KAGVTQTPRYLIKTRGQQVTLSCSPISGHRSVSWYQQTPGQGLQFLFEYFSETQRNKGNFPGRFSGRQFSNSRSEMNVSTLELGDSALYLCASSSVRGEGYTFGSGTRLTVV.

This clonotype was seen ten or more times. The genes are TRBV10-2 and TRBJ2-6; D gene ambiguous. The CDR3 runs to 17 residues. Looked up from germline, CDR1 is WSHSY and CDR2 is SAAADI. Trimming removed 0 bases from V and 0 bases from J, with 9 bases in between. CDR3 loop: CASSESRASSGANVLTF. CDR3 in DNA: TGCGCCAGCAGTGAGTCGCGTGCCTCCTCTGGGGCCAACGTCCTGACTTTC.

This clonotype was found many times. V is TRBV20-1 and J is TRBJ2-4; D perhaps matches TRBD2 (7 bases). The V gene lost 5 bases and the J gene lost 3 bases, with 11 bases spanning the gap. Germline CDR1 DFQATT, CDR2 SNEGSKA (reference sequence). This CDR3 is 13 amino acids long. The CDR3 spells CSAEGGDKNIQYF. As DNA, the CDR3 is TGCAGTGCTGAAGGGGGGGACAAAAACATTCAGTACTTC.

This clonotype was counted at least ten times. The genes are TRBV7-2 and TRBJ2-5, with a possible D match to TRBD1 (6 bases). This CDR3 is 14 amino acids long. Trimming removed 6 bases at V and 2 bases at J, with 13 bases between. Germline loops: CDR1 SGHTA, CDR2 FQGNSA. The CDR3 nucleotides are TGTGCCAGCAGGCTTACAGGGAATCAAGAGACCCAGTACTTC. It translates to CASRLTGNQETQYF.

This clonotype has ten or more counts. V is TRBV20-1 and J is TRBJ1-3; no definite D call. The germline V gene encodes CDR1 DFQATT and CDR2 SNEGSKA (reference sequence). The CDR3 covers 14 residues. Deletions cut 6 bases from V and 1 base from J, with 13 bases between. As DNA, the CDR3 is TGCAGTGCCATCGGACCGTCTTCTGGAAACACCATATATTTT. Encoded protein: CSAIGPSSGNTIYF.

This clonotype was found many times. The gene calls are TRBV12-3 or TRBV12-4 and TRBJ1-3; 9 bases align to TRBD1. The length of the CDR3 is 14 residues. V shed 6 bases, J shed 6 bases, and the junction held 6 bases outside the gene matches. DNA of the CDR3: TGTGCCAGCAGCCAACGGACAGGGGAAAACACCATATATTTT. Amino acid sequence: CASSQRTGENTIYF.

At least ten counts were recorded for this clonotype. This chain connects TRBV6-1 to TRBJ2-3; weak D call: TRBD2 (7 bases). CDR3 size: 14 residues. The germline CDR1 and CDR2 sequences are MNHNS and SASEGT. The ends were cut back, 7 bases at V and 3 bases at J, with 14 bases in the middle. The CDR3 nucleotides read TGTGCCAGCACCGCGGGGGCGAGGACAGATACGCAGTATTTT. Translating gives CASTAGARTDTQYF.

In its sample, this clonotype was seen many times. CDR3 residues: CASSFEGRRETQYF. CDR3 sequence (DNA): TGCGCCAGCAGCTTCGAGGGCCGAAGGGAGACCCAGTACTTC. V is TRBV5-1 and J is TRBJ2-5; perhaps TRBD2 as D (5 bases). Germline V gene data show CDR1 as SGHRS and CDR2 as YFSETQ. The CDR3 consists of 14 residues. Deletions cut 2 bases from V and 5 bases from J, with 13 bases between.

This clonotype has at least ten counts. The gene calls are TRBV7-9 and TRBJ2-5, with D uncertain. With 2 bases removed from V and 8 bases from J, the gap between germline ends came to 9 bases. The length of the CDR3 is 12 residues. From germline, CDR1 is SEHNR and CDR2 FQNEAQ (reference sequence). CDR3 nucleotides: TGTGCCAGCAGCTTATCGGAGCGAACCCAGTACTTC. This codes for CASSLSERTQYF.

Details on this clonotype: The CDR3 carries no conserved terminal phenylalanine or tryptophan, so it likely arises from a read error. The rearrangement links TRBV20-1 to TRBJ1-1; no clear D. Germline V CDR1 and CDR2: DFQATT, SNEGSKA (reference sequence). There are 14 residues in the CDR3. Trimming left V 0 bases short and J 1 base short, with 9 bases between. The CDR3 region is CSARDARRNTEAFL. CDR3 bases: TGCAGTGCTAGAGATGCCCGTAGGAACACTGAAGCTTTCTTG.

This clonotype was detected ten times or more. The CDR3 coding sequence is TGTGCCAGCAGGTCTGAGGGGAGGGCAGGGGATGAAAAACTGTTTTTT. This codes for CASRSEGRAGDEKLFF. This chain links TRBV6-5 with TRBJ1-4; TRBD1 might be the D (6 bases). Deletions cut 6 bases from V and 6 bases from J, with 20 bases between. CDR3 size: 16 residues. From germline, CDR1 is MNHEY and CDR2 SVGAGI.